The source of this TCR beta chain is a study of CD8 T cells in ankylosing spondylitis. Whole-study findings and limits: A TCR beta motif made of several highly homologous variants seemed typical of ankylosing spondylitis blood.

Quantitative 5'-RACE with molecular barcodes was used to make the TCR beta libraries. From the 5' RACE reads, TCRdb called clonotypes with MiXCR, one entry per CDR3 protein. The table has some 240,000 distinct CDR3 sequences, about 7% seen once; the top ten hold around 14%. The germline V gene encodes CDR1 SEHNR and CDR2 FQNEAQ (reference sequence). The CDR3 is 16 amino acids. Deletions cut 7 bases from V and 0 bases from J, with 18 bases between. Notes on this clonotype: The antigen remains unidentified.

The sequencing sample was made of blood, either unsorted or a sorted T cell fraction (not recorded which). The rearrangement uses TRBV7-9 and TRBJ1-1; a possible D gene is TRBD1 (5 bases). This receptor was identified in a male donor with ankylosing spondylitis. The CDR3 reads CASTSKVGAMNTEAFF. The DNA of the CDR3 is TGTGCCAGCACCTCGAAGGTTGGGGCGATGAACACTGAAGCTTTCTTT. Using reference TRBV7-9 and TRBJ1-1 for the parts outside the CDR3, the full variable domain is DTGVSQNPRHKITKRGQNVTFRCDPISEHNRLYWYRQTLGQGPEFLTYFQNEAQLEKSRLLSDRFSAERPKGSFSTLEIQRTEQGDSAMYLCASTSKVGAMNTEAFFGQGTRLTVV.